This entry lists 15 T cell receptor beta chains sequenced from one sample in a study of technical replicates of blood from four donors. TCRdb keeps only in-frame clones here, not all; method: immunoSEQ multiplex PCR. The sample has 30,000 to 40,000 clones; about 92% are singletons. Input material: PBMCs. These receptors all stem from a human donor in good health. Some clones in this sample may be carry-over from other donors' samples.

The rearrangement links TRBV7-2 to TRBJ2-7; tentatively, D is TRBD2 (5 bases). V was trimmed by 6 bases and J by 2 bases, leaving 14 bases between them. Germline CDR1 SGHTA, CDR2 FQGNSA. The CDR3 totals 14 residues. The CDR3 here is CASRPGQRTYEQYF. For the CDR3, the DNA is TGTGCCAGCAGACCCGGCCAGCGGACCTACGAGCAGTACTTC. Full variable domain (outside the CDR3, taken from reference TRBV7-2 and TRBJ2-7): GAGVSQSPSNKVTEKGKDVELRCDPISGHTALYWYRQSLGQGLEFLIYFQGNSAPDKSGLPSDRFSAERTGGSVSTLTIQRTQQEDSAVYLCASRPGQRTYEQYFGPGTRLTVT.

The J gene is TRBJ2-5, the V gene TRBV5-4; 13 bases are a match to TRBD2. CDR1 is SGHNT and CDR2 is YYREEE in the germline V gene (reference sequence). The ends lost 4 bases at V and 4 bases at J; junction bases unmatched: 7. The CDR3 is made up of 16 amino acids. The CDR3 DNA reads TGTGCCAGCAGCCGACTGGGACTAGCGGGAATAGAGACCCAGTACTTC. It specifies CASSRLGLAGIETQYF.

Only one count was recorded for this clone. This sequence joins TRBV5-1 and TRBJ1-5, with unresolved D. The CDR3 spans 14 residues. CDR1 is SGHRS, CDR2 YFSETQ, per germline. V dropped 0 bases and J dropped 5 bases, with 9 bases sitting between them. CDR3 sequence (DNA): TGCGCCAGCAGCTTGGAAGGGCGGGATCAGCCCCAGCATTTT. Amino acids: CASSLEGRDQPQHF. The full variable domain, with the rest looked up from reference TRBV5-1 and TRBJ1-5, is KAGVTQTPRYLIKTRGQQVTLSCSPISGHRSVSWYQQTPGQGLQFLFEYFSETQRNKGNFPGRFSGRQFSNSRSEMNVSTLELGDSALYLCASSLEGRDQPQHFGDGTRLSIL.

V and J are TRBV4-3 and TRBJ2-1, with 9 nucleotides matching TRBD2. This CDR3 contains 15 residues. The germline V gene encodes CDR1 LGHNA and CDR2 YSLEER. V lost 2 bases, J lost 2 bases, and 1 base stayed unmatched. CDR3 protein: CASSQLAGTYNEQFF. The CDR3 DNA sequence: TGCGCCAGCAGCCAACTAGCGGGGACCTACAATGAGCAGTTCTTC.

In DNA, the CDR3 is TGTGCCAGCAGTTCCAGTAGGGGGACTAATGAAAAACTGTTTTTT. Amino acids: CASSSSRGTNEKLFF. The chain joins TRBV27 to TRBJ1-4; D may be TRBD1 (6 bases). The V end was cut by 4 bases, the J end by 2 bases, with 11 bases between. CDR1 is MNHEY and CDR2 is SMNVEV in the germline V gene (reference sequence). This CDR3 is built from 15 residues.

The CDR3 reads CSVLGASNTEAFF. CDR3 coding DNA: TGCAGCGTTCTGGGGGCTTCGAACACTGAAGCTTTCTTT. The chain joins TRBV29-1 to TRBJ1-1, with D possibly being TRBD1 (6 bases). V gave up 5 bases and J gave up 1 base, with 11 bases separating them. The CDR3 is made up of 13 amino acids. Germline assignment: CDR1 SQVTM and CDR2 ANQGSEA.

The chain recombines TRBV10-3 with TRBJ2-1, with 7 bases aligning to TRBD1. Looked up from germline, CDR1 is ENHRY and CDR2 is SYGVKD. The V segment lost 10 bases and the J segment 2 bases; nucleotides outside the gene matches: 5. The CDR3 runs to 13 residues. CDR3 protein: CATRDSTYNEQFF. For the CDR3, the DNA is TGTGCCACCCGGGACAGCACCTACAATGAGCAGTTCTTC.

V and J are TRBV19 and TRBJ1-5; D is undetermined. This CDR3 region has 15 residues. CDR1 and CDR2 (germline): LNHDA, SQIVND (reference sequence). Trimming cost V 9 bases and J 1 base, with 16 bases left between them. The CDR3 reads CASTFGVSSNQPQHF. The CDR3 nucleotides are TGTGCCAGCACATTCGGGGTTTCGAGCAATCAGCCCCAGCATTTT.

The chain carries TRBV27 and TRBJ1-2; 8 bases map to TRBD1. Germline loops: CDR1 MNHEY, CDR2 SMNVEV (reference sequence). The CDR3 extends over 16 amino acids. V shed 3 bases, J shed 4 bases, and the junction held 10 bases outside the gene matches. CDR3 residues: CASSFSGTGGSYGYTF. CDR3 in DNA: TGTGCCAGCAGTTTTTCGGGAACAGGGGGGAGCTATGGCTACACCTTC.

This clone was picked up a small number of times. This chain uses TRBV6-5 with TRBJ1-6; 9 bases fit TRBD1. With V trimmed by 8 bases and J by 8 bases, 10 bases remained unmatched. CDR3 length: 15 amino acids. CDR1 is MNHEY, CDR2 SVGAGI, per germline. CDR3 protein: CASARGGQGDSPLHF. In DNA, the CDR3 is TGTGCCAGCGCCAGGGGGGGACAGGGAGATTCACCCCTCCACTTT.

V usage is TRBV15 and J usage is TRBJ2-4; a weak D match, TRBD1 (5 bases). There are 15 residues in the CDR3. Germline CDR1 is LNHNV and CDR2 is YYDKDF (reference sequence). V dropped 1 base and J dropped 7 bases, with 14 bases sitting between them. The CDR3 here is CATSRAGAGMNIQYF. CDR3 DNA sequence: TGTGCCACCAGCAGAGCTGGGGCAGGGATGAACATTCAGTACTTC.

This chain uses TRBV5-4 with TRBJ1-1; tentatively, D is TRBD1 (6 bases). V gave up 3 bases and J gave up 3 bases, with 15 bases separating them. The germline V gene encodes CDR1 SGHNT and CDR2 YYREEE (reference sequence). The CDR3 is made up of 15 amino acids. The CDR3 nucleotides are TGTGCCAGCAGCTCCCCCGAACAGGGTTACACTGAAGCTTTCTTT. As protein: CASSSPEQGYTEAFF. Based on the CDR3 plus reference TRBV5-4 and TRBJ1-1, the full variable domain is ETGVTQSPTHLIKTRGQQVTLRCSSQSGHNTVSWYQQALGQGPQFIFQYYREEENGRGNFPPRFSGLQFPNYSSELNVNALELDDSALYLCASSSPEQGYTEAFFGQGTRLTVV.

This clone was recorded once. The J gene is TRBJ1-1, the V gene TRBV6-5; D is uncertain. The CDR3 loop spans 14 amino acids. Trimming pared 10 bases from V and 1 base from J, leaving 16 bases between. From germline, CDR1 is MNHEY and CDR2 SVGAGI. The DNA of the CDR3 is TGTGCCACCCGGAGACTTACTGGGAACACTGAAGCTTTCTTT. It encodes CATRRLTGNTEAFF.

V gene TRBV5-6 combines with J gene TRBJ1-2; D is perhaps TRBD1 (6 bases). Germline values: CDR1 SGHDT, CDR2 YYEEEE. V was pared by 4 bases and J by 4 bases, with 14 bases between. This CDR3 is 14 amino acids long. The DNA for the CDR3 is TGTGCCAGCAGCGCTTTAGCACAGGGCTATGGCTACACCTTC. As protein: CASSALAQGYGYTF.

Here the CDR3 DNA reads TGTGCCAGCAGCTTAGTAGCGGGGGGAACCTACGAGCAGTACTTC. Translation: CASSLVAGGTYEQYF. The chain uses TRBV7-2 and TRBJ2-7; 10 positions match TRBD2. The CDR3 consists of 15 residues. V lost 1 base, J lost 2 bases, and 2 bases stayed unmatched. Germline CDR1 and CDR2: SGHTA and FQGNSA.